Below, one T cell receptor (beta chain) is given with its context. This record belongs to a study of blood T cell repertoires in COVID-19. Study information: T cells, B-cell-depleted T cells, or PBMCs supplied cDNA or gDNA.

Membership in each cohort depended on participant-reported clinical history. Method: immunoSEQ multiplex PCR; TCRdb's copy keeps in-frame clones and lacks some. This sample has 390,000 or so clones, with around nine tenths found just once. Looked up from germline, CDR1 is MNHEY and CDR2 is SVGEGT. The V gene lost 0 bases and the J gene lost 3 bases, with 17 bases spanning the gap. CDR3 length: 17 amino acids. The chain combines TRBV6-2 or TRBV6-3 with TRBJ1-2; unclear D gene. The source of this sequence is a woman aged 50 to 60 who had recovered from COVID-19. Sequenced input: PBMCs or T cells enriched from blood (not recorded which). This chain's CDR3 is CASSYSPSAALHYGYTF. The CDR3 DNA follows: TGTGCCAGCAGTTACTCCCCTTCGGCGGCACTACACTATGGCTACACCTTC.